What follows is one T cell receptor (beta chain) and its context. Participant ages covered roughly 18 to 89 years across approximately 25 US areas. Germline CDR1 and CDR2: SGHTS and YDEGEE. V shed 3 bases, J shed 4 bases, and the junction held 5 bases outside the gene matches. The CDR3 runs to 15 residues. Per the original methods: The authors estimated nucleated cell counts from reference gene primer amplification. Data came from immunoSEQ multiplex PCR; TCRdb stores just in-frame clones and leaves some out. V and J calls and clone size are as listed in that table; D and trimming were resolved from the DNA. This table holds more than 250,000 clones, 90% found once. This sample stems from a study of blood T cell repertoires in COVID-19. Looking at the study overall: Samples taken during acute and convalescent COVID-19 were collected in the United States, Italy and Spain. PBMCs, B-cell-depleted T cells, or T cells were the source of the cDNA or gDNA that made up the material.

The V gene is TRBV5-8, the J gene TRBJ2-1; 9 bases are a match to TRBD1. Sequencing was carried out using PBMCs or T cells enriched from blood (not recorded which). The clonotype originates from a woman in her late teens or twenties with acute COVID-19. The DNA of the CDR3 is TGTGCCAGCAGCTCGGGACAGGGAGGGTACAATGAGCAGTTCTTC. It codes for CASSSGQGGYNEQFF.